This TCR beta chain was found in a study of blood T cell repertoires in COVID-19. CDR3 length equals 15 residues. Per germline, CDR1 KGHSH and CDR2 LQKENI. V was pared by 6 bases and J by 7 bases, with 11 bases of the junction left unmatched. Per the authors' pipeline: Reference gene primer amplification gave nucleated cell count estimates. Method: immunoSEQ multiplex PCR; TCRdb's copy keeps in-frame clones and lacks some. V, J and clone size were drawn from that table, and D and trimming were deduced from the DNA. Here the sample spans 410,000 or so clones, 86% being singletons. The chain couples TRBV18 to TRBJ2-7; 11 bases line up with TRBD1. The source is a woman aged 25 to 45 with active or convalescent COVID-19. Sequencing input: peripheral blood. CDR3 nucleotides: TGTGCCAGCTCCCCTCGGACAGGGGGCGCGGGGGAGCAGTACTTC. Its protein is CASSPRTGGAGEQYF. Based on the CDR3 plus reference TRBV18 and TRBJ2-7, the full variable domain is NAGVMQNPRHLVRRRGQEARLRCSPMKGHSHVYWYRQLPEEGLKFMVYLQKENIIDESGMPKERFSAEFPKEGPSILRIQQVVRGDSAAYFCASSPRTGGAGEQYFGPGTRLTVT.